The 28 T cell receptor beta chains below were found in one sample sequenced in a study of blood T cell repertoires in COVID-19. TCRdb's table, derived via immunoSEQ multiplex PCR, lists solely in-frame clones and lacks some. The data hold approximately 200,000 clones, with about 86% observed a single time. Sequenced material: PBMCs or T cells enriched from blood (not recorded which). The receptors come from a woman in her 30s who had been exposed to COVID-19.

The CDR3 DNA is TGTGCCAGCAGCTTGGGACGGGATGGTAATTCACCCCTCCACTTT. Its translation: CASSLGRDGNSPLHF. J is TRBJ1-6 and V is TRBV5-4; no clear D gene. The CDR3 spans 15 residues. The V end lost 0 bases, the J end lost 6 bases, and 10 bases lay between the germline ends. Germline CDR1 is SGHNT and CDR2 is YYREEE (reference sequence).

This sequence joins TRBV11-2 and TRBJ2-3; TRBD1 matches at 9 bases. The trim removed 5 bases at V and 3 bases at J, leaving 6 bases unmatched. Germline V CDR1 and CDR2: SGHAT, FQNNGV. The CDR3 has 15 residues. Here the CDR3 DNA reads TGTGCCAGCAGCCCCGGGACAGGGCGGACAGATACGCAGTATTTT. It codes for CASSPGTGRTDTQYF.

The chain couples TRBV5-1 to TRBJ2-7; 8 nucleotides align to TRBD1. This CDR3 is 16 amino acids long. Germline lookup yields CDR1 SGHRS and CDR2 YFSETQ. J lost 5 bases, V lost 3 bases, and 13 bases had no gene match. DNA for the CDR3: TGCGCCAGCAGCTATCTGACAGGGGCGAATACCCACGAGCAGTACTTC. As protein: CASSYLTGANTHEQYF.

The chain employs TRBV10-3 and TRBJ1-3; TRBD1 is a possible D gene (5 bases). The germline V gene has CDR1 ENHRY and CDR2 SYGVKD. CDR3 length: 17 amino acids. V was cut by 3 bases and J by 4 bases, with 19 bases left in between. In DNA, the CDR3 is TGTGCCATCAGTGATCGCGGTCGGACAATCGAAGGAAACACCATATATTTT. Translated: CAISDRGRTIEGNTIYF.

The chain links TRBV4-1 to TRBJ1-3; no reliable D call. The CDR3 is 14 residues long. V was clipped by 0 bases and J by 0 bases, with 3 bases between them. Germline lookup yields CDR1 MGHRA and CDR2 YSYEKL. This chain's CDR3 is CASSQDNSGNTIYF. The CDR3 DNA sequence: TGCGCCAGCAGCCAAGATAACTCTGGAAACACCATATATTTT.

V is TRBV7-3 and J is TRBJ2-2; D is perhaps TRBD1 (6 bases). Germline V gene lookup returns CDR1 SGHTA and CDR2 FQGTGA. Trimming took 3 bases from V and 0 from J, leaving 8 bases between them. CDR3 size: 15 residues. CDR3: CASSFGQTNTGELFF. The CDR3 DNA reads TGTGCCAGCAGCTTTGGACAGACGAACACCGGGGAGCTGTTTTTT.

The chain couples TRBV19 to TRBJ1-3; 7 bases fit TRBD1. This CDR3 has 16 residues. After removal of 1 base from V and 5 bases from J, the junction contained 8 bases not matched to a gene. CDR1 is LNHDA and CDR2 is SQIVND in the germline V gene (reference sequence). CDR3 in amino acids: CASSIGTGSARNTIYF. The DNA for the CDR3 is TGTGCCAGTAGTATAGGGACAGGCTCGGCCCGAAACACCATATATTTT.

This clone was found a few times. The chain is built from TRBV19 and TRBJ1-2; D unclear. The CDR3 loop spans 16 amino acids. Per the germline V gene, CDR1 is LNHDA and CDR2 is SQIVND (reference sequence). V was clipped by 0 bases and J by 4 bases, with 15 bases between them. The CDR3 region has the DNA TGTGCCAGTAGTATAGATGTAACTATGGCGCGCTATGGCTACACCTTC. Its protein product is CASSIDVTMARYGYTF.

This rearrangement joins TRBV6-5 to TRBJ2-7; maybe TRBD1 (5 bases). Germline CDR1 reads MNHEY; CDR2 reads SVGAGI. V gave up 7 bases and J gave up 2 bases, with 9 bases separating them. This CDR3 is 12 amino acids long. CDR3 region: CASKGLTYEQYF. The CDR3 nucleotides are TGTGCCAGCAAGGGGTTGACCTACGAGCAGTACTTC.

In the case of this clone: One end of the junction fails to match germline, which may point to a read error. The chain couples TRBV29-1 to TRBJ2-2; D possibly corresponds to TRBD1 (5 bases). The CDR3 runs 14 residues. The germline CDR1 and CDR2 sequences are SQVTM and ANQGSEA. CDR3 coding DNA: TGCAGCGCTGAATCACCGCAGGGCACCGGGGAGCTGTTTTTT. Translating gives CSAESPQGTGELFF.

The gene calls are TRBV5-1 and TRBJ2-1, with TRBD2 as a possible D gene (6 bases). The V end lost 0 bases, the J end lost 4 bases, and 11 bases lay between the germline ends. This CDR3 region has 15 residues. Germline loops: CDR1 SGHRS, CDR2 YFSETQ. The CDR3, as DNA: TGCGCCAGCAGCTTGGTCGGGGGTCTTTACAATGAGCAGTTCTTC. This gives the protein CASSLVGGLYNEQFF.

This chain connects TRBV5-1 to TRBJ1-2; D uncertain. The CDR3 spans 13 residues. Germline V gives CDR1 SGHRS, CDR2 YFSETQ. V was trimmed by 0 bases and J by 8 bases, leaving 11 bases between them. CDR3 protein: CASSLGGNTGYTF. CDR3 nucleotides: TGCGCCAGCAGCTTGGGAGGGAATACGGGCTACACCTTC.

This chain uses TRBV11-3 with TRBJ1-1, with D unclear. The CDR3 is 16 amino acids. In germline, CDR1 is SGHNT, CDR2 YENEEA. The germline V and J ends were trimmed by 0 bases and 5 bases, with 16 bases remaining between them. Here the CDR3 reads CASSLERGTRLTEAFF. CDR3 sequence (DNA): TGTGCCAGCAGCTTAGAACGGGGAACGAGGCTTACTGAAGCTTTCTTT.

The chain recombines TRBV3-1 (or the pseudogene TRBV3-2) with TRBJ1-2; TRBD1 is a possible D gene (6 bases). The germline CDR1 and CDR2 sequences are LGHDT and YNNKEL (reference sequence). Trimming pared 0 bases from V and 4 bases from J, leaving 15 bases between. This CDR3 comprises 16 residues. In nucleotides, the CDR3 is TGTGCCAGCAGCCAAGAAGGGCGGGGGGGGCCCTATGGCTACACCTTC. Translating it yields CASSQEGRGGPYGYTF.

CDR3 residues: CASSLVEADTQYF. The CDR3 DNA reads TGTGCCAGCAGCTTGGTAGAAGCAGATACGCAGTATTTT. The chain couples TRBV5-6 to TRBJ2-3; D is ambiguous. V was pared by 0 bases and J by 4 bases, with 6 bases between. Per the germline V gene, CDR1 is SGHDT and CDR2 is YYEEEE. The CDR3 is 13 amino acids.

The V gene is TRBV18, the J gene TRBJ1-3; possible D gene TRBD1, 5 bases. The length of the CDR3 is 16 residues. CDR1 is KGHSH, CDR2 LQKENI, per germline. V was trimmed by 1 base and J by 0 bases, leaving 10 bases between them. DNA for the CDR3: TGTGCCAGCTCACCACTGTCGGGGGGCTCTGGAAACACCATATATTTT. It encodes CASSPLSGGSGNTIYF.

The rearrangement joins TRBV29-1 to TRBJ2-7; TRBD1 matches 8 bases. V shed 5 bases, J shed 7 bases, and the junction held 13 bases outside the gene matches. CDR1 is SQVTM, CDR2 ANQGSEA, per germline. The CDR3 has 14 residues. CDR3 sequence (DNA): TGCAGCGTTCAAATCGACAGGGGAAGGGGGGAGCAGTACTTC. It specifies CSVQIDRGRGEQYF.

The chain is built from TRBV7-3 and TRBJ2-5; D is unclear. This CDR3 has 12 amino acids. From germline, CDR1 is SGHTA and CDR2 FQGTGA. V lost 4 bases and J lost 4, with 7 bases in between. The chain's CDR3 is CASSYSGETQYF. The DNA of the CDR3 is TGTGCCAGCAGCTACTCAGGAGAGACCCAGTACTTC.

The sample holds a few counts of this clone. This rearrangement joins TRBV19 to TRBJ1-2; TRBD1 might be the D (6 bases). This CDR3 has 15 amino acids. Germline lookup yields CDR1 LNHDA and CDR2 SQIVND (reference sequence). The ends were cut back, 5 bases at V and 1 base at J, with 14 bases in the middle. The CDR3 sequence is CASSSPGHSNYGYTF. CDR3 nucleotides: TGTGCCAGTAGTTCCCCGGGACATAGTAACTATGGCTACACCTTC.

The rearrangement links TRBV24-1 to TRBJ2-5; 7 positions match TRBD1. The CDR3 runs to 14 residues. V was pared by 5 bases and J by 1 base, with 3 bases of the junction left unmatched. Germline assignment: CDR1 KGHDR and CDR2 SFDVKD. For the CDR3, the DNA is TGTGCCACCAGTGGGACAGGCGGCCAAGAGACCCAGTACTTC. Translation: CATSGTGGQETQYF.

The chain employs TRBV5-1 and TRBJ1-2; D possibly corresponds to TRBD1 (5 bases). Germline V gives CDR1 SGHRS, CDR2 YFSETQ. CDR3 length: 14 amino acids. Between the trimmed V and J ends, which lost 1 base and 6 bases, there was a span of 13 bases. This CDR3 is CASSLWGQKNGYTF. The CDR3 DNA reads TGCGCCAGCAGCTTGTGGGGCCAGAAGAATGGCTACACCTTC.

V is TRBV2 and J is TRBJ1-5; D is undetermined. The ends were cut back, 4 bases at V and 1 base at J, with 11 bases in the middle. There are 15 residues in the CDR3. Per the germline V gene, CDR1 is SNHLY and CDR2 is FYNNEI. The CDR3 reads CASSGGTRSNQPQHF. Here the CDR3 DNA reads TGTGCCAGCAGTGGCGGAACGAGAAGCAATCAGCCCCAGCATTTT.

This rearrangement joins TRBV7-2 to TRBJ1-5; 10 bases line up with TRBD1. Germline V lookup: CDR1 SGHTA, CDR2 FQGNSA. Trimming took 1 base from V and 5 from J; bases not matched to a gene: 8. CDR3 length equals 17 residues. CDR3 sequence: CASSLGWGTGVHQPQHF. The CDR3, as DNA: TGTGCCAGCAGCTTAGGGTGGGGGACAGGGGTTCATCAGCCCCAGCATTTT.

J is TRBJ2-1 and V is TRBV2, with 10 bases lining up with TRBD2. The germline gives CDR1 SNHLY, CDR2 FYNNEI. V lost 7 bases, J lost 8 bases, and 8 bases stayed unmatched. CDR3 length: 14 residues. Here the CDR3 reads CASMAAGGFHEQFF. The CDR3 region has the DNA TGTGCCAGCATGGCAGCGGGGGGGTTTCATGAGCAGTTCTTC.

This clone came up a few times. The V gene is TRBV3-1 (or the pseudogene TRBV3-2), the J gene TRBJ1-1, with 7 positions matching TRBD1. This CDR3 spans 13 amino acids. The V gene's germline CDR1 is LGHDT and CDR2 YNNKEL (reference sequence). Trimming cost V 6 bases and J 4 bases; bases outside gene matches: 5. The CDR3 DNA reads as TGTGCCAGCAGTCCGACAGGGAGCACTGAAGCTTTCTTT. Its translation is CASSPTGSTEAFF.

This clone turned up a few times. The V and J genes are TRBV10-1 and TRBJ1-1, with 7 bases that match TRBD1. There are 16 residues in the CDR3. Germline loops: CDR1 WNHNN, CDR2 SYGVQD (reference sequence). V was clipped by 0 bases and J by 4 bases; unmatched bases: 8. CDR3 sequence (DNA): TGCGCCAGCAGTGAGTCGAAGGGGGCCGCCCGCACTGAAGCTTTCTTT. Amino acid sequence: CASSESKGAARTEAFF.

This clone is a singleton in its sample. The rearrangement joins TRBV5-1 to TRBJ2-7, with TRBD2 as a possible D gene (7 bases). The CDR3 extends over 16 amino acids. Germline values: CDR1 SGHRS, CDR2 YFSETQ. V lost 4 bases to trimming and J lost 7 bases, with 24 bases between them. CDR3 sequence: CASSQSPLQGGGEQYF. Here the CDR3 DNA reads TGCGCCAGCAGCCAAAGCCCGTTACAAGGGGGGGGTGAGCAGTACTTC.

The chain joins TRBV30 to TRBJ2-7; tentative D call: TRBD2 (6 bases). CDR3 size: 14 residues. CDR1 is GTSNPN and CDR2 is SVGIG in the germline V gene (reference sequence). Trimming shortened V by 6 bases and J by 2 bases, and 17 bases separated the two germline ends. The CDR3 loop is CACTKYGGTYEQYF. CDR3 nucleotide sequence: TGTGCCTGCACCAAGTACGGGGGTACCTACGAGCAGTACTTC.